The rows below give T cell receptor beta chains drawn from one sample of a study of T cell responses to AZD1222 COVID-19 vaccine. Assay: immunoSEQ multiplex PCR; the TCRdb copy retains only in-frame clones and omits some. This sample has under 100,000 clones; 90% to 95% occur once, and the top ten carry about 5.2%. The sequencing used peripheral blood, collected on day 0 of AZD1222 vaccination. The receptor source for this set is an adult in good health. Each CDR3 is given with its conserved first and last residue. The D gene is left open where the match is weak. Some rows have no size entry. The others give once, few or many, or a class for an expanded clone.

CDR3nt	CDR3aa	abundance	j_gene	d_gene	v_gene
TGTGCCAGCAGCTTAGTTTCTAGCGGGGGACGAGAGACCCAGTACTTC	CASSLVSSGGRETQYF	NA	TRBJ2-5	TRBD2	TRBV7-2
TGTGCCAGCAGCGACTCAGGGGGGTTAGGTGAAAAACTGTTTTTT	CASSDSGGLGEKLFF	NA	TRBJ1-4	TRBD1	TRBV14
TGTGCCAGCAGCCAAGATTATGGGCGGGGGGGCAGCGATGAGCAGTTCTTC	CASSQDYGRGGSDEQFF	NA	TRBJ2-1	TRBD2	TRBV4-2
TGTGCCAGCAGCCCCTCAGTCCCAGGGACTGAAGCTTTCTTT	CASSPSVPGTEAFF	once	TRBJ1-1	NA	TRBV7-6
TGCGCCAGCAGCCCCGGAGGGACGGGGCGCGGTGAAAAACTGTTTTTT	CASSPGGTGRGEKLFF	NA	TRBJ1-4	NA	TRBV4-3
TGTGCCAGCTCACAGGCCGCTGGGGAGCTGTTTTTT	CASSQAAGELFF	NA	TRBJ2-2	NA	TRBV18
TGTGCCAGCAGCCAAGCTTTGGGGGGCACTGAAGCTTTCTTT	CASSQALGGTEAFF	once	TRBJ1-1	NA	TRBV14
TGCAGCGTTGGAGCCTATTGGCAAGAGACCCAGTACTTC	CSVGAYWQETQYF	NA	TRBJ2-5	NA	TRBV29-1
TGTGCCAGCTCACCCCTAACAGGGAACACCGGGGAGCTGTTTTTT	CASSPLTGNTGELFF	NA	TRBJ2-2	NA	TRBV18
TGTGCCAGCAGCTTGGCGGGGCCTCAGCCCCAGCATTTT	CASSLAGPQPQHF	NA	TRBJ1-5	NA	TRBV12-3/TRBV12-4
TGTGCCAGCAGCGCTCGAGCGGGGGGGCCAGGTGCCGGGGAGCTGTTTTTT	CASSARAGGPGAGELFF	NA	TRBJ2-2	TRBD2	TRBV7-2
TGCAGTGCCAGAAGGGACAACGCCGTAACCTTC	CSARRDNAVTF	NA	TRBJ1-2	NA	TRBV20-1
TGTGCTAGCAGCTTGGGACAGGAAAGAACGAACACTGAAGCTTTCTTT	CASSLGQERTNTEAFF	NA	TRBJ1-1	TRBD1	TRBV7-7
TGTGCTAGTGGTTTGGACCTTGCGGAGCAGGGGAACGGAAACACCATATATTTT	CASGLDLAEQGNGNTIYF	NA	TRBJ1-3	NA	TRBV12-5
TGTGCCAGCAGCTTGGAACATGGACGTTACGAGCAGTACTTC	CASSLEHGRYEQYF	NA	TRBJ2-7	NA	TRBV5-4
TGTGCCAGCAGTCTTCAGGGTTCCTACGAGCAGTACTTC	CASSLQGSYEQYF	NA	TRBJ2-7	NA	TRBV28
TGTGCCAGCAGCGTAGTGGGACAGGGGGCCCAAGAGACCCAGTACTTC	CASSVVGQGAQETQYF	NA	TRBJ2-5	TRBD1	TRBV9
TGCAGCGTTGAGGTACAGGTCTCTGAAGCTTTCTTT	CSVEVQVSEAFF	few	TRBJ1-1	NA	TRBV29-1
TGTGCCAGCCTTTCGGACAGAGGCAACGTCCTGACTTTC	CASLSDRGNVLTF	NA	TRBJ2-6	NA	TRBV21-1
TGTGCCAGCAGCTCCGGGCCAGGGGCATTACTCTACGAGCAGTACTTC	CASSSGPGALLYEQYF	NA	TRBJ2-7	NA	TRBV7-9
TGTGCCAGCAGTTTAAGGACTAGCCCGAGACGGGATACGCAGTATTTT	CASSLRTSPRRDTQYF	NA	TRBJ2-3	TRBD2	TRBV28
TGTGCCAGCAGCTTGCGGGACAGGGGGATGTACGAGCAGTACTTC	CASSLRDRGMYEQYF	NA	TRBJ2-7	TRBD1	TRBV11-2
TGTGCCAGCAGTACGGGCCTCTATGGCTACACCTTC	CASSTGLYGYTF	NA	TRBJ1-2	NA	TRBV28
TGTGCCAGCAGCCAAGATCCCAATCCAAATTCACCCCTCCACTTT	CASSQDPNPNSPLHF	NA	TRBJ1-6	NA	TRBV4-2
TGTGCCAGCAGCCCTTCGGGGGGGGTCTCCTACAATGAGCAGTTCTTC	CASSPSGGVSYNEQFF	NA	TRBJ2-1	TRBD2	TRBV13
TGTGCCAGTAGTCCTCGGACAGGGGGCCAGAGTCAGCCCCAGCATTTT	CASSPRTGGQSQPQHF	NA	TRBJ1-5	TRBD1	TRBV19
TGCAGCGTTGAAGGTGGTCGAGCGGGGGGAACCTACGAGCAGTACTTC	CSVEGGRAGGTYEQYF	NA	TRBJ2-7	TRBD2	TRBV29-1
TGTGCCAGCAGCGTAGGACAGTTCGATTCACCCCTCCACTTT	CASSVGQFDSPLHF	NA	TRBJ1-6	NA	TRBV9